The clone carrying this T cell receptor beta chain has only a few counts. What it binds is not known. As for time point: persistent/refractory GD, antithyroid drugs over 5 years with positive TRAb. The TCR library was prepared using RNA isolated from PBMCs. CDR1 and CDR2 from the germline V gene are SGHRS and YFSETQ. The trim removed 4 bases at V and 6 bases at J, leaving 12 bases unmatched. CDR3 size: 17 residues. This entry is derived from a study of regulatory T cells in long-lasting Graves disease. Study as a whole: The term persistent Graves' disease signified upward of 5 years on antithyroid drugs with positive TSH receptor antibodies. Study observations and caveats: Persistent patients shared more public clonotypes (approximately 2,700) than newly diagnosed patients (roughly 960). Favored gene segments in persistent disease were TRBV28, TRBJ1-2 and TRBJ2-5.

According to the study, TCR beta libraries were built with iRepertoire HTBI primers and CDR3-region Arm-PCR. Authors' methods: Analysis of the samples identified 50 to 75 TRBV and roughly 13 TRBJ segments. Via MiXCR, TCRdb re-called the multiplex PCR reads, giving one row per CDR3 protein. The V and J calls were not made by the authors but by TCRdb's processing. This sample yields 650,000 to 850,000 distinct CDR3 sequences, of which around 30% are seen a single time; about two fifths belongs to the top ten. Sequenced here: peripheral blood mononuclear cells (PBMCs), sampled when the disease was refractory, from a patient treated with antithyroid drugs. The rearrangement joins TRBV5-1 to TRBJ2-7; 14 positions match TRBD2. This sequence originates from a female donor with Graves disease. CDR3 sequence: CASSSRLAGGPGGEQYF. The CDR3 nucleotides are TGCGCCAGCAGCAGTAGACTAGCGGGAGGGCCGGGTGGCGAGCAGTACTTC.